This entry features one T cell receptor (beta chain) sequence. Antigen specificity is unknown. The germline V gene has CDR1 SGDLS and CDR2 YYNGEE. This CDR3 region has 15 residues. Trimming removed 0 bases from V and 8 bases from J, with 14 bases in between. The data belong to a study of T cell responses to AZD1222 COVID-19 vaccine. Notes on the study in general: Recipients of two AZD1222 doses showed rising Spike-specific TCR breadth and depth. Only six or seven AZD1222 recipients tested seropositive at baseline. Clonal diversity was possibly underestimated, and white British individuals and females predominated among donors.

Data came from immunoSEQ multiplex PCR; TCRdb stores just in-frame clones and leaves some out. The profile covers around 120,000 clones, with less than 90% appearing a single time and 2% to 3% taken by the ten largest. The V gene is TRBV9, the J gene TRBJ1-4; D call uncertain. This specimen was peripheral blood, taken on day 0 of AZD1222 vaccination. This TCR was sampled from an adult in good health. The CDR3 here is CASSVGVGKGEKLFF. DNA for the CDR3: TGTGCCAGCAGCGTAGGCGTGGGAAAAGGAGAAAAACTGTTTTTT.